This entry features one T cell receptor (beta chain) sequence. In the authors' workflow: Quantification of nucleated cells was approximated via reference gene primer amplification. Profiled with immunoSEQ multiplex PCR; TCRdb holds only in-frame clones, not every one. V and J calls and clone size are as listed in that table; D and trimming were resolved from the DNA. The sample carries about 170,000 clones, about 83% recorded once. These data belong to a study of blood T cell repertoires in COVID-19. As for the study in general: The study drew acute and convalescent COVID-19 samples from the United States, Italy and Spain. The analysed material was cDNA or gDNA that came from T cells, B-cell-depleted T cells, or PBMCs.

CDR3 size: 14 residues. The V gene's germline CDR1 is LGHNA and CDR2 YNFKEQ. Between the trimmed V and J ends, which lost 0 bases and 3 bases, there was a span of 7 bases. The sequence was obtained from a woman of 80 years or more with acute or convalescent COVID-19. The specimen sequenced was peripheral blood. The V call is TRBV4-2, the J call TRBJ2-3; no definite D call. CDR3 DNA: TGTGCCAGCAGCCAAGATGTGGCTACAGATACGCAGTATTTT. It encodes CASSQDVATDTQYF.